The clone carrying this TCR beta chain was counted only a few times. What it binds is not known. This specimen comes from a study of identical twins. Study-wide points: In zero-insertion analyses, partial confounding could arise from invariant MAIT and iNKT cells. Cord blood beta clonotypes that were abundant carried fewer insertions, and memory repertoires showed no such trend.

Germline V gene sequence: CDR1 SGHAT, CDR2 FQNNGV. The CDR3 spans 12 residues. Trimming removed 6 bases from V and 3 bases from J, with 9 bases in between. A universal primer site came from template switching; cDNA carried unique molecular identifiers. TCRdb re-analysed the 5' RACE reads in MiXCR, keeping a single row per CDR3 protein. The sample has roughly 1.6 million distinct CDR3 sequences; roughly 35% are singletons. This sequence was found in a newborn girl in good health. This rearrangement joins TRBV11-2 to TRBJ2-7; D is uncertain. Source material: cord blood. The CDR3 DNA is TGTGCCAGCAGAAGGGTAGGCTACGAGCAGTACTTC. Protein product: CASRRVGYEQYF.